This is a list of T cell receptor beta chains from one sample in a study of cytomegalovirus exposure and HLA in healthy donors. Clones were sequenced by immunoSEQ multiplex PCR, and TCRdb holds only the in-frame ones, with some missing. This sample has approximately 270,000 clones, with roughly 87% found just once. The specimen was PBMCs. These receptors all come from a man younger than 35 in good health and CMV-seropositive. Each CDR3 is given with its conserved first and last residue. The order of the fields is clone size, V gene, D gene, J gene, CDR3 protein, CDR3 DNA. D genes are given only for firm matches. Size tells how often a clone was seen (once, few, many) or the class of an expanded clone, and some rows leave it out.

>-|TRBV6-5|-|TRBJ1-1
CASSYGDATEAFF
TGTGCCAGCAGTTACGGGGATGCGACGGAAGCTTTCTTT
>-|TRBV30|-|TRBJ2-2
CAQPRASAGELFF
TGTGCCCAACCGCGCGCTTCTGCAGGGGAGCTGTTTTTT
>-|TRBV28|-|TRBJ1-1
CASSLLNTEAFF
TGTGCCAGCAGTTTACTTAACACTGAAGCTTTCTTT
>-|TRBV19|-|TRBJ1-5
CASSGQGINQPQHF
TGTGCCAGTAGTGGGCAGGGCATTAATCAGCCCCAGCATTTT
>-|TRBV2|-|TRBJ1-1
CARSQGEAFF
TGTGCCAGGTCTCAGGGGGAAGCTTTCTTT
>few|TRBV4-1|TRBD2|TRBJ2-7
CASSPAPLAGTYEQYF
TGCGCCAGCAGCCCTGCCCCCCTAGCGGGCACCTACGAGCAGTACTTC
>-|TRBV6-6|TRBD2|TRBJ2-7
CASSYGLAGVSEQYF
TGTGCCAGCAGTTACGGGCTAGCGGGAGTTTCCGAGCAGTACTTC
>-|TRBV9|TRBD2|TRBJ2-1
CASSGSWGEAGGFTNEQFF
TGTGCCAGCAGCGGAAGTTGGGGGGAAGCGGGAGGGTTTACTAATGAGCAGTTCTTC
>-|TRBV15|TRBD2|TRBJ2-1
CATSRAATSSYNEQFF
TGTGCCACCAGCAGAGCTGCGACTAGCTCATACAATGAGCAGTTCTTC
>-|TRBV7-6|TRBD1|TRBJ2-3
CASKSSSDRDSTDTQYF
TGTGCCAGCAAATCCTCCTCGGACAGGGATAGCACAGATACGCAGTATTTT
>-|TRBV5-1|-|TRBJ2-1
CASRGAPSPYNEQFF
TGCGCCAGCCGAGGGGCGCCTTCACCCTACAATGAGCAGTTCTTC
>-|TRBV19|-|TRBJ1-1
CASSPPTVNTEAFF
TGTGCCAGTAGTCCTCCGACAGTGAACACTGAAGCTTTCTTT
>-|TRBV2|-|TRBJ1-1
CASSGGRYTEAFF
TGTGCCAGCAGTGGGGGGAGGTACACTGAAGCTTTCTTT
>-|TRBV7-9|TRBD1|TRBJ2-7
CASSQPTGSHEQYF
TGTGCCAGCAGCCAACCGACAGGGTCCCACGAGCAGTACTTC
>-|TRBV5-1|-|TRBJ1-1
CASSSTGTANTEAFF
TGCGCCAGCAGCTCTACCGGGACCGCGAACACTGAAGCTTTCTTT
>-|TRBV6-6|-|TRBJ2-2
CASSPNTGELFF
TGTGCCAGCAGTCCGAACACCGGGGAGCTGTTTTTT
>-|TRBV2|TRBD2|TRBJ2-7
CASRNPGTSPYEQYF
TGTGCCAGCAGGAATCCCGGGACTAGCCCCTACGAGCAGTACTTC
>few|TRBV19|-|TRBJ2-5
CASSIQGLETQYF
TGTGCCAGTAGTATCCAGGGCCTGGAGACCCAGTACTTC
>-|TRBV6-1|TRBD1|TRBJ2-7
CASSEVGQTYEQYF
TGTGCCAGCAGTGAAGTGGGACAGACCTACGAGCAGTACTTC
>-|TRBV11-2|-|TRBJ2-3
CASSMGLGTDTQYF
TGTGCCAGCAGCATGGGACTGGGCACAGATACGCAGTATTTT
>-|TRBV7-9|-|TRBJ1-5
CASSAGGLGNQPQHF
TGTGCCAGCAGCGCCGGGGGGCTTGGTAATCAGCCCCAGCATTTT
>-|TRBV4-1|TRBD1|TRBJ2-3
CASSQARLDRAWTDTQYF
TGCGCCAGCAGCCAAGCCCGGCTCGACAGGGCTTGGACAGATACGCAGTATTTT
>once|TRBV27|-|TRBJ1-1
CASSPAGGATEAFF
TGTGCCAGCAGTCCAGCCGGGGGGGCAACTGAAGCTTTCTTT
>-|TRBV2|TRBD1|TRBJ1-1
CASSLTGRGTEAFF
TGTGCCAGCAGTCTGACAGGGCGGGGCACTGAAGCTTTCTTT
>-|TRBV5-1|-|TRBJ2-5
CASSSGVGETQYF
TGCGCCAGCTCATCAGGAGTGGGAGAGACCCAGTACTTC
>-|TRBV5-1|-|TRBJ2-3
CASSLGRESADTQYF
TGCGCCAGCAGCTTGGGACGGGAGAGCGCAGATACGCAGTATTTT
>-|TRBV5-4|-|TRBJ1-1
CASSFWGQDVREAFF
TGTGCCAGCAGCTTTTGGGGGCAGGACGTCCGTGAAGCTTTCTTT
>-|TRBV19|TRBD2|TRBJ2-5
CASSIGAGVVGETQYF
TGTGCCAGTAGTATCGGGGCGGGAGTTGTCGGAGAGACCCAGTACTTC
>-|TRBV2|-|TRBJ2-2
CASSERRGVAGELFF
TGTGCCAGCAGTGAACGCCGTGGGGTAGCTGGGGAGCTGTTTTTT
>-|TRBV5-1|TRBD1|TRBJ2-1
CASSLGRDRVNEQFF
TGCGCCAGCAGCTTGGGCCGGGACAGGGTAAATGAGCAGTTCTTC
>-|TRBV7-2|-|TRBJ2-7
CASSPNDGPYEQYF
TGTGCCAGCAGCCCAAACGACGGTCCCTACGAGCAGTACTTC
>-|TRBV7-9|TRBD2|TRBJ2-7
CASSFGTSGRAVPNEQYF
TGTGCCAGCAGCTTCGGGACTAGCGGGAGGGCTGTCCCTAACGAGCAGTACTTC
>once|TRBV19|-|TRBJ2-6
CASSSIGANVLTF
TGTGCCAGTAGTTCGATAGGGGCCAACGTCCTGACTTTC
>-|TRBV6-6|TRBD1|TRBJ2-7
CASSYEGTAYYEQYF
TGTGCCAGCAGTTACGAGGGGACAGCCTACTACGAGCAGTACTTC
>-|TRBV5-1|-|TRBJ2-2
CASELITGKSGTGELFF
TGCGCCAGCGAGTTGATAACAGGCAAGAGCGGGACCGGGGAGCTGTTTTTT
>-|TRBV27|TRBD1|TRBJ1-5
CASSFLTGQVNLPQHF
TGTGCCAGCAGTTTCCTGACGGGACAGGTTAATTTGCCCCAGCATTTT
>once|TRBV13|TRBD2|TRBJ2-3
CASSLSLSSGRSTDTQYF
TGTGCCAGCAGCTTAAGTCTCTCTAGCGGGAGGAGCACAGATACGCAGTATTTT
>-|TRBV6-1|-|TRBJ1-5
CASIRTPREAQHF
TGTGCCAGCATCCGGACCCCCAGGGAGGCCCAGCATTTT
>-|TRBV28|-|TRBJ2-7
CASSSSPAVSYEQYF
TGTGCCAGCAGTTCCTCCCCTGCCGTCTCCTACGAGCAGTACTTC
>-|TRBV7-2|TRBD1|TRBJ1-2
CASSSRPGQKTDGYTF
TGTGCCAGCAGCTCTCGCCCGGGACAGAAAACTGATGGCTACACCTTC
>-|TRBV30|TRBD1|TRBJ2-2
CAWSLGTGDGELFF
TGTGCCTGGAGTTTGGGGACAGGGGATGGGGAGCTGTTTTTT
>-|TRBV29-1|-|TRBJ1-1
CSVDPRGSMNTEAFF
TGCAGCGTTGACCCCAGGGGAAGTATGAACACTGAAGCTTTCTTT
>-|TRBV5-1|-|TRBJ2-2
CASSLGDGHPARTGELFF
TGCGCCAGCAGCTTGGGAGATGGGCACCCGGCCAGAACCGGGGAGCTGTTTTTT